These 22 T cell receptor beta chains came from one sample sequenced in a study of cytotoxic CD8 clonotypes in ibrutinib-treated CLL. Sequencing used immunoSEQ multiplex PCR; TCRdb keeps in-frame clones, though not all of them. This table has hundreds of thousands of clones, roughly 71% appearing once. Specimen: PBMCs, collected after 36 months of ibrutinib treatment. These receptors were obtained from a human donor with chronic lymphocytic leukemia.

The V and J genes are TRBV29-1 and TRBJ2-7; 7 nucleotides align to TRBD1. This CDR3 contains 13 residues. CDR1 is SQVTM and CDR2 is ANQGSEA in the germline V gene. V lost 6 bases to trimming and J lost 7 bases; unmatched junction nucleotides: 12. The CDR3 spells CSVIGDRVKEQYF. As DNA, the CDR3 is TGCAGCGTCATCGGGGACAGAGTAAAAGAGCAGTACTTC.

The genes are TRBV4-2 and TRBJ2-1; 10 bases are a match to TRBD2. In germline, CDR1 is LGHNA, CDR2 YNFKEQ. This CDR3 contains 19 residues. V gave up 0 bases and J gave up 0 bases; unmatched junction bases: 8. CDR3 amino acids: CASSQEVLAGGSSYNEQFF. The CDR3 DNA sequence: TGTGCCAGCAGCCAAGAAGTATTAGCGGGGGGTTCCTCCTACAATGAGCAGTTCTTC.

This clone was counted a few times. The rearrangement joins TRBV9 to TRBJ1-1; 10 positions agree with TRBD1. The CDR3 has 14 residues. V was clipped by 3 bases and J by 5 bases; unmatched bases: 4. The germline CDR1 and CDR2 sequences are SGDLS and YYNGEE. The CDR3 DNA reads TGTGCCAGCAGCGAGGGGACAGGGGTTACTGAAGCTTTCTTT. Amino acid sequence: CASSEGTGVTEAFF.

The chain is built from TRBV11-3 and TRBJ2-5, with unresolved D. CDR1 and CDR2 (germline): SGHNT, YENEEA. The V gene lost 5 bases and the J gene lost 1 base, with 14 bases spanning the gap. CDR3 length: 15 residues. The CDR3 bases are TGTGCCAGCAGCCCCCGGAAGGGTCCCCAAGAGACCCAGTACTTC. Residues: CASSPRKGPQETQYF.

The chain is built from TRBV4-3 and TRBJ1-1, with D hard to call. The CDR3 runs 15 residues. V lost 0 bases to trimming and J lost 0 bases, with 8 bases between them. The germline CDR1 and CDR2 sequences are LGHNA and YSLEER. As DNA, the CDR3 is TGCGCCAGCAGCCAAGAGAGGATAGTGAACACTGAAGCTTTCTTT. Translating it yields CASSQERIVNTEAFF.

The rearrangement uses TRBV27 and TRBJ2-3; 10 bases are shared with TRBD2. CDR1 and CDR2 (germline): MNHEY, SMNVEV (reference sequence). The CDR3 extends over 14 amino acids. The J segment lost 4 bases and the V segment lost 7 bases, leaving 5 bases of the junction unmatched. CDR3 DNA: TGTGCCAGCAACCCTAGCGGGGGCCCAGATACGCAGTATTTT. Protein: CASNPSGGPDTQYF.

This chain joins TRBV12-5 and TRBJ1-2, with D maybe TRBD1 (6 bases). Per germline, CDR1 LGHNT and CDR2 FRNRAP. The CDR3 is 16 amino acids. V was clipped by 0 bases and J by 10 bases, with 21 bases between them. The CDR3 nucleotides are TGTGCTAGTGGTTTGGTAAACAGGGCAGCGGTGGGGTACTACACCTTC. Translating gives CASGLVNRAAVGYYTF.

This clone was found once. The V gene is TRBV6-6, the J gene TRBJ2-7, with 7 bases fitting TRBD1. Germline-derived CDR1 and CDR2 are MNHNY and SVGAGI (reference sequence). V trimming: 4 bases; J trimming: 4 bases; junction bases outside the gene matches: 4. CDR3 size: 13 residues. CDR3 residues: CASSLRQGYEQYF. The CDR3 bases are TGTGCCAGCAGTTTGCGACAGGGTTACGAGCAGTACTTC.

The rearrangement uses TRBV5-1 and TRBJ1-2, with D hard to call. V shed 6 bases and J shed 8 bases, with 11 bases lying between them. Per germline, CDR1 SGHRS and CDR2 YFSETQ. The CDR3 sequence is 11 residues long. DNA of the CDR3: TGCGCCAGCATGGGATCCCGCGGCTACACCTTC. Amino acids: CASMGSRGYTF. Filled out from reference TRBV5-1 and TRBJ1-2, the complete variable domain reads KAGVTQTPRYLIKTRGQQVTLSCSPISGHRSVSWYQQTPGQGLQFLFEYFSETQRNKGNFPGRFSGRQFSNSRSEMNVSTLELGDSALYLCASMGSRGYTFGSGTRLTVV.

The chain combines TRBV27 with TRBJ2-7; 10 nucleotides align to TRBD1. Trimming at V came to 6 bases and at J to 3 bases, leaving 5 bases not matched to a gene. There are 14 residues in the CDR3. Per the germline V gene, CDR1 is MNHEY and CDR2 is SMNVEV (reference sequence). This chain's CDR3 is CASSTTGGIYEQYF. The CDR3 DNA reads as TGTGCCAGCAGCACGACAGGGGGCATCTACGAGCAGTACTTC.

The rearrangement links TRBV5-1 to TRBJ1-1; 7 bases are shared with TRBD1. V lost 3 bases and J lost 10; bases outside the gene matches: 12. Germline V gives CDR1 SGHRS, CDR2 YFSETQ. This CDR3 has 14 residues. The CDR3: CASSSGQMNKGAFF. In DNA, the CDR3 is TGCGCCAGCAGCTCGGGACAGATGAACAAAGGAGCTTTCTTT.

This clone has more than one count but fewer than ten. The CDR3 sequence: CASSLSHPTDTQYF. Written as DNA, the CDR3 is TGTGCCAGCAGCTTAAGCCATCCCACAGATACGCAGTATTTT. This chain joins TRBV7-3 and TRBJ2-3; D not certain. The CDR3 runs 14 residues. Trimming left V 1 base short and J 2 bases short, with 7 bases between. Germline assignment: CDR1 SGHTA and CDR2 FQGTGA.

The chain combines TRBV4-1 with TRBJ2-3; D unclear. The CDR3 has 17 amino acids. The V and J ends lost 0 bases and 0 bases respectively, with 13 bases between them. Germline V gene lookup returns CDR1 MGHRA and CDR2 YSYEKL. The chain's CDR3 is CASSQDGQASSTDTQYF. CDR3 in DNA: TGCGCCAGCAGCCAAGATGGGCAGGCCTCTAGCACAGATACGCAGTATTTT.

The rearrangement joins TRBV29-1 to TRBJ1-4; 10 bases agree with TRBD1. Unmatched junction bases numbered 9, after V lost 6 bases and J lost 8 bases. Per germline, CDR1 SQVTM and CDR2 ANQGSEA. The CDR3 sequence is 14 residues long. The CDR3 nucleotides read TGCAGCGTCGACCCCGGGACAGGGGAGGAAAAACTGTTTTTT. Amino acid sequence: CSVDPGTGEEKLFF. Complete variable domain (other parts from reference TRBV29-1 and TRBJ1-4): SAVISQKPSRDICQRGTSLTIQCQVDSQVTMMFWYRQQPGQSLTLIATANQGSEATYESGFVIDKFPISRPNLTFSTLTVSNMSPEDSSIYLCSVDPGTGEEKLFFGSGTQLSVL.

The genes are TRBV9 and TRBJ2-7, with 7 bases aligning to TRBD2. The CDR3 length is 16 residues. The germline gives CDR1 SGDLS, CDR2 YYNGEE. V shed 0 bases and J 2 bases; nucleotides not matched to a gene: 8. The CDR3 sequence is CASSVDGATSAYEQYF. As DNA, the CDR3 is TGTGCCAGCAGCGTAGACGGCGCAACTAGCGCCTACGAGCAGTACTTC.

J is TRBJ2-7 and V is TRBV12-5; 8 bases align to TRBD2. The CDR3 runs 13 residues. The V segment lost 8 bases and the J segment 0 bases; nucleotides outside the gene matches: 3. Germline V gene data show CDR1 as LGHNT and CDR2 as FRNRAP. The CDR3 bases are TGTGCTAGTCGTAGCGGGAACTCCTACGAGCAGTACTTC. This codes for CASRSGNSYEQYF.

This clone was seen a handful of times. The genes are TRBV6-6 and TRBJ2-5; no clear D. Germline loops: CDR1 MNHNY, CDR2 SVGAGI (reference sequence). This CDR3 region has 13 residues. V lost 2 bases and J 2 bases, leaving 6 bases between the germline ends. The DNA for the CDR3 is TGTGCCAGCAGTTACATTACTCAAGAGACCCAGTACTTC. It encodes CASSYITQETQYF.

The chain uses TRBV21-1 and TRBJ2-4; TRBD1 is the table's D call and was not checked against the DNA. TRBV21-1 is a pseudogene. This CDR3 is built from 17 residues. In DNA, the CDR3 is TGTGCCAGCAGCAAAGCGCAAATCAGGGTGACCAAAAACATTCAGTACTTC. Translating it yields CASSKAQIRVTKNIQYF.

In this sample, this clone turned up once. CDR3 bases: TGCGCCAGCAGCCCAGGACAGGCGGGACTGGGCGAGCAGTACTTC. It encodes CASSPGQAGLGEQYF. J is TRBJ2-7 and V is TRBV4-3; tentatively, D is TRBD1 (7 bases). Trimming left V 4 bases short and J 6 bases short, with 19 bases between. Germline V lookup: CDR1 LGHNA, CDR2 YSLEER. The CDR3 runs to 15 residues.

The rearrangement uses TRBV11-2 and TRBJ2-1; 7 bases agree with TRBD2. The CDR3 is made up of 14 amino acids. J lost 8 bases, V lost 3 bases, and 7 bases had no gene match. CDR1 is SGHAT, CDR2 FQNNGV, per germline. DNA for the CDR3: TGTGCCAGCAGCTTTGGCGGGGGAGGCTATGAGCAGTTCTTC. Translating gives CASSFGGGGYEQFF.

The chain couples TRBV6-1 to TRBJ1-2; no reliable D call. Per germline, CDR1 MNHNS and CDR2 SASEGT. This CDR3 has 12 amino acids. V lost 7 bases and J 0 bases, leaving 6 bases between the germline ends. For the CDR3, the DNA is TGTGCCAGCACGCGGACTAACTATGGCTACACCTTC. Amino acid sequence: CASTRTNYGYTF.

This clone was seen a handful of times. The chain has TRBV10-3 and TRBJ1-3; unclear D gene. V was pared by 6 bases and J by 0 bases, with 12 bases between. Germline V gene lookup returns CDR1 ENHRY and CDR2 SYGVKD. This CDR3 region has 15 residues. The CDR3 nucleotides read TGTGCCATCAGGCCAGAGGGCTTCTCTGGAAACACCATATATTTT. This gives the protein CAIRPEGFSGNTIYF.